Here is one T cell receptor beta chain with its context. These data originate in a study of cytomegalovirus exposure and HLA in healthy donors. There are 14 residues in the CDR3. In germline, CDR1 is MNHNS, CDR2 SASEGT. Trimming at V came to 8 bases and at J to 5 bases, leaving 7 bases not matched to a gene. Clones were sequenced by immunoSEQ multiplex PCR, and TCRdb holds only the in-frame ones, with some missing. The data show 200,000 to 250,000 clones, around 78% seen once. The clonotype originates from a woman aged 18-35 years in good health and CMV-seronegative. The gene calls are TRBV6-1 and TRBJ2-1; 9 bases line up with TRBD1. Material for sequencing was PBMCs. The CDR3, as DNA: TGTGCCAGCCTTTGGCGGGACAGGGACAATGAGCAGTTCTTC. This translates into CASLWRDRDNEQFF.